Listed below are T cell receptor beta chains from one sample, sequenced in a study of regulatory T cells in long-lasting Graves disease. MiXCR was run by TCRdb on the multiplex PCR reads, yielding one entry per CDR3 protein. Seen here are hundreds of thousands of distinct CDR3 sequences, about 14% observed once, and the top ten hold more than 8.5%. This sample was also put to use in a study of T cells in Graves' hyperthyroidism and ophthalmopathy.

Sequenced material: peripheral blood mononuclear cells (PBMCs), taken at new diagnosis, from a patient treated with antithyroid drugs. Receptors were obtained from a man aged 30 to 39 with Graves disease. Both conserved end residues are part of each CDR3. The D gene is left open where the match is weak. Size is omitted from some rows. Given values are once, few, many or a class for expanded clones.

d_gene	len	abundance	j_gene	v_gene	CDR3aa	CDR3nt
.	15	few	TRBJ2-2	TRBV27	CASSLGTPGPGELFF	TGTGCCAGCAGTTTGGGCACCCCGGGGCCCGGGGAGCTGTTTTTT
.	18	.	TRBJ2-7	TRBV12-3/TRBV12-4	CASSLRVRGRDHPYEQYF	TGTGCCAGCAGTTTAAGGGTCAGGGGTCGAGATCACCCCTACGAGCAGTACTTC
TRBD1	15	.	TRBJ2-2	TRBV5-1	CASSFARGQTGELFF	TGCGCCAGCAGCTTTGCCAGGGGGCAAACCGGGGAGCTGTTTTTT
.	13	.	TRBJ2-2	TRBV12-3/TRBV12-4	CASSLGGNGELFF	TGTGCCAGCAGTTTAGGGGGCAACGGGGAGCTGTTTTTT
.	13	few	TRBJ1-1	TRBV10-1	CASSESGRGVAFF	TGCGCCAGCAGTGAGTCGGGCCGGGGTGTAGCTTTCTTT
.	17	.	TRBJ1-6	TRBV4-1	CASSQGVARASSSPLHF	TGCGCCAGCAGCCAAGGGGTTGCTCGGGCGTCGAGTTCACCCCTCCACTTT
TRBD1	15	many	TRBJ2-2	TRBV5-1	CASSVDRLRTGELFF	TGCGCCAGCAGCGTGGACAGGTTGAGGACCGGGGAGCTGTTTTTT
TRBD1	14	many	TRBJ1-1	TRBV6-1	CASKSRGESTEAFF	TGTGCCAGCAAATCCAGGGGGGAGAGCACTGAAGCTTTCTTT
TRBD2	15	many	TRBJ2-7	TRBV7-9	CASSLPLAGGIEQYF	TGTGCCAGCAGCTTACCTTTAGCGGGAGGTATCGAGCAGTACTTC
.	14	many	TRBJ2-3	TRBV5-1	CASSLGDRTDTQYF	TGCGCCAGCAGCTTGGGGGATCGCACAGATACGCAGTATTTT
.	12	.	TRBJ2-7	TRBV20-1	CSAQEGEYEQYF	TGCAGTGCCCAAGAGGGCGAATACGAGCAGTACTTC
.	13	many	TRBJ1-1	TRBV3-1	CASTHTGNTEAFF	TGTGCCAGCACCCACACGGGGAACACTGAAGCTTTCTTT
.	13	few	TRBJ1-2	TRBV19	CAGRRSGGYGYTF	TGTGCCGGACGTAGGTCGGGTGGGTATGGCTACACCTTC
.	14	few	TRBJ2-2	TRBV6-1	CASMRQLWTGELFF	TGTGCCAGCATGAGACAGCTTTGGACCGGGGAGCTGTTTTTT
.	12	many	TRBJ2-7	TRBV20-1	CSAREVSYEQYF	TGCAGTGCTAGAGAGGTTTCCTACGAGCAGTACTTC
.	13	few	TRBJ2-1	TRBV6-1	CASSITEGNEQFF	TGTGCCAGCAGTATTACCGAGGGTAATGAGCAGTTCTTC
.	13	few	TRBJ1-4	TRBV7-2	CASSLGEGEKLFF	TGTGCCAGCAGCTTAGGCGAGGGGGAAAAACTGTTTTTT
.	13	many	TRBJ1-5	TRBV30	CAWTGAGRQPQHF	TGTGCCTGGACCGGTGCAGGGAGGCAGCCCCAGCATTTT
.	16	many	TRBJ1-1	TRBV6-1	CASSEDRQVKTTEAFF	TGTGCCAGCAGTGAAGACCGACAGGTCAAGACCACTGAAGCTTTCTTT
TRBD1	15	few	TRBJ2-5	TRBV5-1	CASAQGTGNQETQYF	TGCGCCAGCGCGCAGGGGACAGGGAACCAAGAGACCCAGTACTTC
.	15	many	TRBJ1-1	TRBV12-3/TRBV12-4	CASSLAGTGNTEAFF	TGTGCCAGCAGTTTGGCCGGGACGGGGAACACTGAAGCTTTCTTT
.	15	many	TRBJ2-2	TRBV6-1	CASSGFERRTGELFF	TGTGCCAGCAGTGGCTTCGAGCGACGAACCGGGGAGCTGTTTTTT
.	15	.	TRBJ2-3	TRBV6-1	CAGRRGVRGTDTQYF	TGTGCCGGGCGGCGCGGGGTTAGGGGGACAGATACGCAGTATTTT
.	15	many	TRBJ2-1	TRBV6-5	CASSSHSGPYEEQFF	TGTGCCAGCAGTTCGCATTCTGGCCCTTACGAAGAGCAGTTCTTC
.	14	many	TRBJ2-2	TRBV27	CASSYERYTGELFF	TGTGCCAGCAGTTACGAGCGGTACACCGGGGAGCTGTTTTTT
.	12	many	TRBJ1-1	TRBV10-3	CAISFKGTEAFF	TGTGCCATCAGCTTTAAGGGGACTGAAGCTTTCTTT
TRBD1	15	many	TRBJ2-7	TRBV6-5	CASSSPGQGRYEQYF	TGTGCCAGCAGTTCCCCAGGACAGGGAAGGTACGAGCAGTACTTC
TRBD2	13	few	TRBJ2-7	TRBV5-1	CASSTSGAYEQYF	TGCGCCAGCAGCACTAGCGGAGCCTACGAGCAGTACTTC
.	16	few	TRBJ2-1	TRBV27	CASSLGGRGDYNEQFF	TGTGCCAGCAGTCTAGGAGGCAGGGGAGACTACAATGAGCAGTTCTTC
TRBD2	18	many	TRBJ2-1	TRBV20-1	CSAMRQGGPGGRGNEQFF	TGCAGTGCCATGAGACAGGGTGGTCCTGGCGGGAGGGGGAATGAGCAGTTCTTC
TRBD1	16	once	TRBJ1-6	TRBV5-1	CASSRGTAPNNSPLHF	TGTGCCAGCAGCCGTGGGACAGCCCCAAATAATTCACCCCTCCACTTT
TRBD2	17	.	TRBJ2-1	TRBV11-3	CASSWRLALSSYNEQFF	TGTGCCAGCAGCTGGAGACTAGCGCTGAGCTCCTACAATGAGCAGTTCTTC
TRBD2	15	many	TRBJ2-7	TRBV2	CASIPTSGVTYEQYF	TGTGCCAGCATTCCGACTAGCGGGGTTACCTACGAGCAGTACTTC
TRBD2	15	many	TRBJ2-7	TRBV20-1	CSARAGTSGSYEQYF	TGCAGTGCTAGGGCCGGGACTAGCGGGAGTTACGAGCAGTACTTC
.	13	many	TRBJ2-5	TRBV10-3	CAISPLQGETQYF	TGTGCCATCAGCCCCCTCCAGGGTGAGACCCAGTACTTC
TRBD2	16	many	TRBJ2-3	TRBV7-8	CASSAVAGGTTDTQYF	TGTGCCAGCAGCGCCGTAGCGGGAGGGACGACGGATACGCAGTATTTT
.	14	.	TRBJ2-5	TRBV30	CAWNLGLARATQYF	TGTGCCTGGAACCTTGGTCTAGCGCGTGCCACCCAGTACTTC
.	16	few	TRBJ2-6	TRBV27	CASSWTFRSGANVLTF	TGTGCCAGCAGTTGGACTTTTCGCTCTGGGGCCAACGTCCTGACTTTC
.	14	.	TRBJ1-1	TRBV20-1	CSAKAGARATEAFF	TGCAGTGCAAAGGCGGGGGCGCGGGCCACTGAAGCTTTCTTT
.	13	many	TRBJ2-2	TRBV12-3/TRBV12-4	CASSLKVAGELFF	TGTGCCAGCAGTTTAAAAGTAGCCGGGGAGCTGTTTTTT